The rows below give T cell receptor beta chains drawn from one sample of a study of T cells in Graves' hyperthyroidism and ophthalmopathy. A single record per CDR3 protein comes from TCRdb applying MiXCR to the multiplex PCR reads. The sample yields about 590,000 distinct CDR3 sequences, approximately 14% seen once. Sequenced sample: blood. Receptors were obtained from a woman in her late teens or twenties with Graves' ophthalmopathy. CDR3s include the opening cysteine and the closing phenylalanine or tryptophan. D genes are given only for firm matches. Some rows have no size entry. The others give once, few or many, or a class for an expanded clone.

CDR3 DNA	CDR3 protein	D gene	clone size	V gene	J gene
TGTGCCAGCAGCCTTAGCGGGAGGGCCCTCTACAATGAGCAGTTCTTC	CASSLSGRALYNEQFF	TRBD2	many	TRBV7-2	TRBJ2-1
TGCAGTGCTAGGAAGCCGGGACGGAGCTCTGGGGCCAACGTCCTGACTTTC	CSARKPGRSSGANVLTF	NA	few	TRBV20-1	TRBJ2-6
TGTGCCAGCAGTTACGTGCCGGGATATTCTGGAAACACCATATATTTT	CASSYVPGYSGNTIYF	NA	NA	TRBV6-5	TRBJ1-3
TGTGCCAGCAGGGAGCGCCGGGGTGGACCGAACGAAAAACTGTTTTTT	CASRERRGGPNEKLFF	NA	many	TRBV28	TRBJ1-4
TGTGCCAGCAGTTACGTTCGCACTGAAGCTTTCTTT	CASSYVRTEAFF	NA	many	TRBV6-2/TRBV6-3	TRBJ1-1
TGTGCCAGCAGCTTAAGTAGCGGAACTAGGTATGAGCAGTTCTTC	CASSLSSGTRYEQFF	NA	many	TRBV7-3	TRBJ2-1
TGTGCCAGCTCACCGGACAGTCAGGGGCATGAGCAGTTCTTC	CASSPDSQGHEQFF	NA	many	TRBV18	TRBJ2-1
TGTGCCAGCAGCTTATTCGGCACAAACACCGGGGAGCTGTTTTTT	CASSLFGTNTGELFF	NA	many	TRBV5-5	TRBJ2-2
TGTGCCAGCTGCCTTCGGGACGAACCTTACGAGCAGTACTTC	CASCLRDEPYEQYF	NA	many	TRBV13	TRBJ2-7
TGTGCCAGCAGCCAAGACGGTATCGCAAACACTGAAGCTTTCTTT	CASSQDGIANTEAFF	NA	NA	TRBV4-2	TRBJ1-1
TGTGCTAGTGGTTTGCGGCTAGCGGGAGTTGTCGGGGAGCTGTTTTTT	CASGLRLAGVVGELFF	TRBD2	many	TRBV12-5	TRBJ2-2
TGTGCTAGTGGCCCCCCCTCGACAGGGAATTCACCCCTCCACTTT	CASGPPSTGNSPLHF	TRBD1	few	TRBV12-5	TRBJ1-6
TGTGCCAGCGGTACAGGGAGTACTGAAGCTTTCTTT	CASGTGSTEAFF	NA	many	TRBV2	TRBJ1-1
TGTGCCAGCAGCTCTCCGGGACTAGCTTACAATGAGCAGTTCTTC	CASSSPGLAYNEQFF	TRBD2	many	TRBV11-3	TRBJ2-1
TGTGCCAGCAGCTTAGGCGGATCAGGGGCCCAGTACTTC	CASSLGGSGAQYF	NA	NA	TRBV13	TRBJ2-5
TGTGCCAGCAGCGTAGACTCCGCGGGAGGCTACGAGCAGTACTTC	CASSVDSAGGYEQYF	TRBD2	NA	TRBV9	TRBJ2-7
TGCGCCAGCAGCCCCTCCCGAACTAGCGTGTACGAGCAGTACTTC	CASSPSRTSVYEQYF	TRBD2	few	TRBV4-1	TRBJ2-7
TGTGCCAGCCGGAGTTTCGCCTCCTACAATGAGCAGTTCTTC	CASRSFASYNEQFF	NA	few	TRBV6-2/TRBV6-3	TRBJ2-1
TGTGCCAGCCCTAGGTACCCACCCGGGGGGGGCAACCTCGACAGGGGCAATTCACCCCTCCACTTT	CASPRYPPGGGNLDRGNSPLHF	TRBD1	NA	TRBV27	TRBJ1-6
TGTGCCAGCAGTTCCAGGGGAGCTAATACAGATACGCAGTATTTT	CASSSRGANTDTQYF	NA	many	TRBV28	TRBJ2-3
TGTGCCAGCAGTTTAGAGCCCGGGACAGGGGGCAATGAGCAGTTCTTC	CASSLEPGTGGNEQFF	TRBD1	many	TRBV27	TRBJ2-1
TGTGCCAGCAGCACCCCGAATTGGGGGGGCTCCTACGAGCAGTACTTC	CASSTPNWGGSYEQYF	TRBD2	many	TRBV5-5	TRBJ2-7
TGCGCCAGCAGCCCCACGGCGGGGGCCGGGGCCAACGTCCTGACTTTC	CASSPTAGAGANVLTF	NA	few	TRBV5-1	TRBJ2-6
TGCAGCGTTGAAGATCCAGTTCTAGCGGGAGTGGGGGACGAGCAGTACTTC	CSVEDPVLAGVGDEQYF	TRBD2	few	TRBV29-1	TRBJ2-7
TGTGCCAGTTCTCGACCGGGAGGGCCTGACAATGAGCAGTTCTTC	CASSRPGGPDNEQFF	TRBD2	few	TRBV19	TRBJ2-1
TGTGCCAGCACCCCCCAACCAACAGATACGCAGTATTTT	CASTPQPTDTQYF	NA	many	TRBV11-2	TRBJ2-3
TGTGCCAGCAGCCAGAGGCCATTTGCGGGAGCGTACAATGAGCAGTTCTTC	CASSQRPFAGAYNEQFF	TRBD2	NA	TRBV7-6	TRBJ2-1
TGTGCCAGCAGAGAAGGACCCCACTTTGCGCCCGAGCAGTACTTC	CASREGPHFAPEQYF	NA	many	TRBV27	TRBJ2-7
TGTGCCAGCAGTGAATATACGGGCCGTGGCTACACCTTC	CASSEYTGRGYTF	NA	NA	TRBV25-1	TRBJ1-2
TGTGCCAGCAGTTTCCGGGACAGGGTCACTGAAGCTTTCTTT	CASSFRDRVTEAFF	TRBD1	NA	TRBV5-6	TRBJ1-1
TGTGCCAGCAGCTTACGGGAGGGCCTAATCCTGGGCTCCTACAATGAGCAGTTCTTC	CASSLREGLILGSYNEQFF	TRBD2	NA	TRBV7-2	TRBJ2-1
TGCGCCAGCAGCGGCCCGGGATTTCCTTACAATGAGCAGTTCTTC	CASSGPGFPYNEQFF	NA	many	TRBV5-1	TRBJ2-1
TGTGCCAGCAGCGACGGCAGGGGGATTGGAGAGACCCAGTACTTC	CASSDGRGIGETQYF	TRBD1	many	TRBV6-2/TRBV6-3	TRBJ2-5
TGTGCCAGCCTAAGGGCTCTTAGCAATCAGCCCCAGCATTTT	CASLRALSNQPQHF	NA	few	TRBV28	TRBJ1-5
TGCGCCAGCAGCCCCGCCGCCTTTATAGTGGATCAAATCTATGGCTACACCTTC	CASSPAAFIVDQIYGYTF	NA	NA	TRBV5-1	TRBJ1-2
TGTGCCAGTAGTATAGATGGTGGAGAAGAGACCCAGTACTTC	CASSIDGGEETQYF	NA	NA	TRBV19	TRBJ2-5
TGTGCCACCAGCAGAGAGGCAGGGAGCACAGATACGCAGTATTTT	CATSREAGSTDTQYF	NA	NA	TRBV15	TRBJ2-3
TGTGCCAGCAGCCCCAGAGGGACAGGGGGATACGAGCAGTACTTC	CASSPRGTGGYEQYF	TRBD1	many	TRBV28	TRBJ2-7
TGCAGCGGGCTAATACAAGCCTACAATGAGCAGTTCTTC	CSGLIQAYNEQFF	NA	many	TRBV29-1	TRBJ2-1
TGTGCCAGCAGGCTCAGGCGGGACCACCGGGGAGATGAGCAGTTCTTC	CASRLRRDHRGDEQFF	NA	many	TRBV7-9	TRBJ2-1
TGTGCCAGCAGTGAATTCGCTAGACAGGCGGCGGACATTCAGTACTTC	CASSEFARQAADIQYF	NA	many	TRBV6-1	TRBJ2-4
TGCGCCAGCAGCCCGGACTCCGGGAGGGCTTTTGGAGGAGCCGACTCCTACGAGCAGTACTTC	CASSPDSGRAFGGADSYEQYF	TRBD2	few	TRBV5-1	TRBJ2-7
TGCGCCAGCAGCCAAGATTCGGGAGGCAATCAGCCCCAGCATTTT	CASSQDSGGNQPQHF	NA	NA	TRBV4-1	TRBJ1-5
TGTGCCAGCGGGGACAGGACAACTAATGAAAAACTGTTTTTT	CASGDRTTNEKLFF	TRBD1	NA	TRBV25-1	TRBJ1-4
TGTGCCAGCAGCTTAGCAGGGGGTGGCGGCGAGCAGTACTTC	CASSLAGGGGEQYF	NA	many	TRBV7-8	TRBJ2-7
TGTGCCAGCAGTTCCCTAGCGGGGCCACAAGAGACCCAGTACTTC	CASSSLAGPQETQYF	TRBD2	few	TRBV6-1	TRBJ2-5
TGTGCCAGCAGCTCGGGGACTAGCGGGACCGGGGAGCTGTTTTTT	CASSSGTSGTGELFF	TRBD2	many	TRBV11-2	TRBJ2-2
TGCAGTATAACCGGGACAGGGGGAGAGGGTGAGCAGTTCTTC	CSITGTGGEGEQFF	TRBD1	NA	TRBV20-1	TRBJ2-1
TGTGCCAGCAGCTTACCGGGTTTCCCGGCAGGACACTACGAGCAGTACTTC	CASSLPGFPAGHYEQYF	NA	many	TRBV11-2	TRBJ2-7
TGTGCCAGCAGCTTTTACGGGGCCAACGTCCTGACTTTC	CASSFYGANVLTF	NA	many	TRBV7-2	TRBJ2-6
TGTGCCAGCAGCTTGGGGGTGGGATCACCCCTCCACTTT	CASSLGVGSPLHF	NA	many	TRBV5-6	TRBJ1-6